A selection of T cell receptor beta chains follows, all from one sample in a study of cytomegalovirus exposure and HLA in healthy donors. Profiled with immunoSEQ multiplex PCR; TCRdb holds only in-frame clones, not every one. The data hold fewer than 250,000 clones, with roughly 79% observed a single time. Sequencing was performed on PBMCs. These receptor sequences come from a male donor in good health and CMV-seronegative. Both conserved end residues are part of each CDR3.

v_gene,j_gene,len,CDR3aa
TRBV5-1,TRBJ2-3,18,CASSLETLLAGGTDTQYF
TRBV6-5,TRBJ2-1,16,CASSYTQPSGHGEQFF
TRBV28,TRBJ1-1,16,CASSSRQGWMNTEAFF
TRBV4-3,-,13,CASSQDPRYEQYF
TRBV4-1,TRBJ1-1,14,CASSHSTGNAEAFF
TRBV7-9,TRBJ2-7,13,CASLYVASGSLYF
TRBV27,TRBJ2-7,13,CASSLQGVYEQYF
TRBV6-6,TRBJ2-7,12,CASSRPGGEQYF
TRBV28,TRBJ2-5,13,CASSSTGSETQYF
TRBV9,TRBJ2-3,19,CASSVVGTSGPTSTDTQYF
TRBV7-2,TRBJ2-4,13,CASRGIGANIQYF
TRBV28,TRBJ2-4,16,CASTPGGSLAKNIQYF
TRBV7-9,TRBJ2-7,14,CASSLAGQAYEQYF
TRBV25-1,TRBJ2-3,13,CASSVLGRDTQYF
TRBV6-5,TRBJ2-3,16,CASSYGTSGRLDTQYF
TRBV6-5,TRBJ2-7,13,CASSYQISYEQYF
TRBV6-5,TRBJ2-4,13,CASSYGEGGIQYF
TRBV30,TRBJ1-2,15,CAWTPPGQSNYGYTF
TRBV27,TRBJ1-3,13,CASKELSGNTIYF
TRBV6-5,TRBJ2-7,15,CASSWGQDNSYEQYF
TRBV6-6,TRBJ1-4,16,CASRTGQGGTNEKLFF
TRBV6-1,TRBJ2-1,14,CASRASEIYNEQFF